Listed here are 11 T cell receptor beta chains from one sample, sequenced in a study of patients and donors after allogeneic stem cell transplantation. TCRdb independently ran MiXCR on the RT-PCR reads; one entry per CDR3 protein. The sample records 900,000 to 1,000,000 distinct CDR3 sequences, around 17% being singletons. Sequencing was performed on blood, either unsorted or a sorted T cell fraction (not recorded which). The source is a human donor who was either an allogeneic HSCT recipient or a stem cell or donor lymphocyte infusion donor (not recorded which). It is not recorded whose cells these are; they may come from a transplant donor.

This clonotype was detected only a few times. V gene TRBV19 combines with J gene TRBJ2-6; no reliable D call. The CDR3 runs 15 residues. V was trimmed by 6 bases and J by 2 bases, leaving 11 bases between them. Per germline, CDR1 LNHDA and CDR2 SQIVND (reference sequence). CDR3 bases: TGTGCCAGTAGACAGCGCCCGGCTGGGGCCAACGTCCTGACTTTC. This codes for CASRQRPAGANVLTF.

A few counts support this clonotype. V is TRBV7-2 and J is TRBJ1-5; no clear D. V was shortened by 5 bases and J by 1 base, with 18 bases between the two germline ends. The CDR3 loop spans 17 amino acids. CDR1 SGHTA and CDR2 FQGNSA come from the germline V gene. CDR3 amino acids: CASSNLVRPTSNQPQHF. The CDR3 DNA reads TGTGCCAGCAGCAACTTAGTTAGGCCTACCAGCAATCAGCCCCAGCATTTT.

The chain carries TRBV7-3 and TRBJ2-1; D may be TRBD2 (5 bases). CDR1 SGHTA and CDR2 FQGTGA come from the germline V gene. The length of the CDR3 is 14 residues. V dropped 5 bases and J dropped 8 bases, with 16 bases sitting between them. CDR3: CASSPSGSTHEQFF. The DNA for the CDR3 is TGTGCCAGCAGCCCCAGTGGGAGCACCCATGAGCAGTTCTTC.

A few counts support this clonotype. This chain joins TRBV10-3 and TRBJ2-7; 12 bases line up with TRBD2. V lost 6 bases, J lost 3 bases, and 6 bases stayed unmatched. This CDR3 is 15 amino acids long. Per germline, CDR1 ENHRY and CDR2 SYGVKD. CDR3 sequence: CAISDGLAGFYEQYF. The CDR3 DNA sequence: TGTGCCATCAGCGACGGACTAGCGGGGTTCTACGAGCAGTACTTC.

A few counts support this clonotype. The chain joins TRBV11-3 to TRBJ2-3; D is ambiguous. The CDR3 loop spans 14 amino acids. Germline CDR1 reads SGHNT; CDR2 reads YENEEA. V lost 1 base and J 0 bases, leaving 5 bases between the germline ends. As DNA, the CDR3 is TGTGCCAGCAGCTTAGCACCTAGCACAGATACGCAGTATTTT. Protein: CASSLAPSTDTQYF.

This clonotype was picked up a small number of times. The chain joins TRBV20-1 to TRBJ2-7, with TRBD1 matching 7 bases. V lost 6 bases, J lost 0 bases, and 8 bases stayed unmatched. The CDR3 runs to 14 residues. The germline V gene has CDR1 DFQATT and CDR2 SNEGSKA (reference sequence). In nucleotides, the CDR3 is TGCAGTGCCCGGAACCGGGACAGCTCCTACGAGCAGTACTTC. Encoded protein: CSARNRDSSYEQYF.

This clonotype was counted between two and nine times. The V gene is TRBV29-1, the J gene TRBJ2-3; 14 bases are a match to TRBD2. The CDR3 contains 15 residues. Germline V gene lookup returns CDR1 SQVTM and CDR2 ANQGSEA. V lost 7 bases and J lost 2; bases outside the gene matches: 5. The CDR3 here is CSARLAGGITDTQYF. The CDR3 bases are TGCAGCGCTCGACTAGCGGGGGGGATCACAGATACGCAGTATTTT.

The chain joins TRBV12-3 or TRBV12-4 to TRBJ2-7; 8 bases map to TRBD2. The CDR3 runs to 15 residues. V lost 3 bases and J lost 0; bases outside the gene matches: 4. CDR3 amino acids: CASSFSGGSSYEQYF. CDR3 nucleotides: TGTGCCAGCAGTTTCTCGGGAGGGAGCTCCTACGAGCAGTACTTC.

This clonotype was found a few times. This chain links TRBV5-6 with TRBJ2-1, with D tentatively TRBD2 (5 bases). CDR1 and CDR2 from the germline V gene are SGHDT and YYEEEE. V gave up 4 bases and J gave up 2 bases, with 13 bases separating them. This CDR3 has 15 residues. The CDR3 sequence is CASSQLVSPYNEQFF. In DNA form, the CDR3 reads TGTGCCAGCAGCCAACTAGTTAGCCCCTACAATGAGCAGTTCTTC.

This clonotype has more than one count but fewer than ten. CDR3 protein: CASSDYTSNEKLFF. The CDR3 nucleotides read TGTGCCAGCAGCGATTACACTTCTAATGAAAAACTGTTTTTT. This rearrangement joins TRBV7-9 to TRBJ1-4; D uncertain. This CDR3 spans 14 amino acids. Between the trimmed V and J ends, which lost 5 bases and 3 bases, there was a span of 10 bases. CDR1 is SEHNR and CDR2 is FQNEAQ in the germline V gene (reference sequence).

This clonotype was recorded at least ten times. The chain recombines TRBV4-2 with TRBJ2-1; D may be TRBD1 (5 bases). Deletions cut 0 bases from V and 2 bases from J, with 11 bases between. The CDR3 is 16 residues long. In germline, CDR1 is LGHNA, CDR2 YNFKEQ. The CDR3 spells CASSQDGQGAYNEQFF. CDR3 nucleotides: TGTGCCAGCAGCCAAGATGGTCAGGGCGCCTACAATGAGCAGTTCTTC.